This T cell receptor (beta chain) was retrieved from a study of CD8+ T cells in alopecia areata. CD4+ cells underwent sorting into CD25+CD127- cells for 5 or 6 patients. Germline V lookup: CDR1 KGHSH, CDR2 LQKENI. Trimming removed 3 bases from V and 1 base from J, with 3 bases in between. This CDR3 spans 12 amino acids. Sequencing used cDNA as its template, made by extracting RNA and reverse transcribing it. The assay was immunoSEQ multiplex PCR, and TCRdb's table has in-frame clones only and misses some. This table has some 14,000 clones, 58% appearing once. Sequenced sample: CD4+ Tregs sorted from blood. This clonotype originated in a human donor with alopecia areata. V is TRBV18 and J is TRBJ2-5; D not resolved. CDR3 loop: CASSPIQETQYF. In DNA form, the CDR3 reads TGTGCCAGCTCACCGATCCAAGAGACCCAGTACTTC.